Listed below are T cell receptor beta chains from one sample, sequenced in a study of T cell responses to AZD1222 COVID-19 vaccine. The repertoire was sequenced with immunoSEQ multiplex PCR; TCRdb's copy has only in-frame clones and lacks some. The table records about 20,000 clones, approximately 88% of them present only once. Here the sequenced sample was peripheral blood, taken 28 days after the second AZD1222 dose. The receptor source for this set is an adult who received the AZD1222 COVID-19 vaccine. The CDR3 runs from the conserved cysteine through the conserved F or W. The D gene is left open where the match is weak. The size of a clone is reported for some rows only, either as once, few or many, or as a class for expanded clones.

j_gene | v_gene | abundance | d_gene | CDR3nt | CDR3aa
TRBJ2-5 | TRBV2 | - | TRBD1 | TGTGCCAGCAGTGTTCAACAGGGGGCAGAGACCCAGTACTTC | CASSVQQGAETQYF
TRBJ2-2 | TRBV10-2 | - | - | TGCGCCAGCAGGGGGCAGGGGTACACCGGGGAGCTGTTTTTT | CASRGQGYTGELFF
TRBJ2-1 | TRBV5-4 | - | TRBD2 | TGTGCCAGCACCCGGGGGGGAGTTTACAATGAGCAGTTCTTC | CASTRGGVYNEQFF
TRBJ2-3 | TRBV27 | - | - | TGTGCCAGCAGTTTTACAGGGCGGGGTCGCACAGATACGCAGTATTTT | CASSFTGRGRTDTQYF
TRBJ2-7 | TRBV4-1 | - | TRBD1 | TGCGCCAGCAGCCCGGGACAGGGGGCGCGTTACGAGCAGTACTTC | CASSPGQGARYEQYF
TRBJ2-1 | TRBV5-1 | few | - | TGCGCCAGCAGCTTGGCCCAAGCGGGTAACAATGAGCAGTTCTTC | CASSLAQAGNNEQFF
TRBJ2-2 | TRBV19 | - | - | TGTGCCAGTAGTAGCGCGCCTATACAGGGTTACATCACCGGGGAGCTGTTTTTT | CASSSAPIQGYITGELFF
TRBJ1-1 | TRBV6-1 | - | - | TGTGCCAGCAGTGAAACCGGCCAGGGACCGAGGACTGAAGCTTTCTTT | CASSETGQGPRTEAFF
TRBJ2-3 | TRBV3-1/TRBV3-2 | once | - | TGTGCCAGCAACATTAACACAGATACGCAGTATTTT | CASNINTDTQYF
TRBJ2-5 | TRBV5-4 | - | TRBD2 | TGTGCCAGCAGCCCACGACTAGCGGGAGCTGAGACCCAGTACTTC | CASSPRLAGAETQYF
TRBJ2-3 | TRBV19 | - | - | TGTGCCAGTAGCCGGGGGGCCTATTCAGATACGCAGTATTTT | CASSRGAYSDTQYF
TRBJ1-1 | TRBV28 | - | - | TGTGCCAGCAGTCCCAAATACGTTGGAGCTTTCTTT | CASSPKYVGAFF
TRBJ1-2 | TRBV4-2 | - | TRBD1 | TGTGCCAGCAGCCAAGATCAGGACAGGGCATGGGGCTACACCTTC | CASSQDQDRAWGYTF
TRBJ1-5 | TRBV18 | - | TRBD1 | TGTGCCAGCTCACCCGGACAGGGGGCGATCGGTCAGCCCCAGCATTTT | CASSPGQGAIGQPQHF
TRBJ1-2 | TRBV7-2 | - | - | TGTGCCAGCAGCTTAGCGGCAGGGGACTATGGCTACACCTTC | CASSLAAGDYGYTF
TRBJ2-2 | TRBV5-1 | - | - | TGCGCCAGCAGCCACGGAGACAGTGGCACCGGGGAGCTGTTTTTT | CASSHGDSGTGELFF
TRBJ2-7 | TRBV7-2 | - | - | TGTGCCAGCAGCCAAAGTCGACGCGGTTACGAGCAGTACTTC | CASSQSRRGYEQYF
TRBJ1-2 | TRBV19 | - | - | TGTGCCAGTAGTATAGAGAAGGGATCGGCTAACTATGGCTACACCTTC | CASSIEKGSANYGYTF
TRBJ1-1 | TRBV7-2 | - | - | TGTGCCAGCAGCTCGCAAATCCAGGCGAACACTGAAGCTTTCTTT | CASSSQIQANTEAFF
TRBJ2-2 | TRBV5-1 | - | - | TGCGCCAGCAGCTTGACGGGAAGTACCACCGGGGAGCTGTTTTTT | CASSLTGSTTGELFF
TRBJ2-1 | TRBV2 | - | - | TGTGCCAGCAGAGTACGGGACGCTGCCTTTATAGAGCAGTTCTTC | CASRVRDAAFIEQFF
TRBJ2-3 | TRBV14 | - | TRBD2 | TGTGCCAGCAGCCAAGATGTAGCGGGAGTGGGATATTTT | CASSQDVAGVGYF
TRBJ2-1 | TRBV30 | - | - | TGTGCCTGGAGTGGTATAGCGGCCAATGAGCAGTTCTTC | CAWSGIAANEQFF
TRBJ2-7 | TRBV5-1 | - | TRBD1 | TGCGCCAGCAGCTACCTCCGGGACAGGGGATACGAGCAGTACTTC | CASSYLRDRGYEQYF
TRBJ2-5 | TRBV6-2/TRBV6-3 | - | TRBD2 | TGTGCCAGCAGTTGGACTAGCGGAAGGCCCCGGGAGACCCAGTACTTC | CASSWTSGRPRETQYF
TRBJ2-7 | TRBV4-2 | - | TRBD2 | TGTGCCAGCAGCCGAAAACAGACTAGCGGGAGGGGCGGTGGGTCCTACGAGCAGTACTTC | CASSRKQTSGRGGGSYEQYF
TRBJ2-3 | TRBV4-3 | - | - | TGCGCCAGCAGCCAAGTGGTCACAGATACGCAGTATTTT | CASSQVVTDTQYF
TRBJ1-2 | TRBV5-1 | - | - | TGCGCCAGCAGCTTGGTACGGGGGGCGCGGGATGGCTACACCTTC | CASSLVRGARDGYTF
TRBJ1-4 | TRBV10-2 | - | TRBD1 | TGCGCCAGCAGTGAGCTCGGGACAGTCAATGAAAAACTGTTTTTT | CASSELGTVNEKLFF
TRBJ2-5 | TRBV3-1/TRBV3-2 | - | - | TGTGCCAGCAGCCAAGATTTGGCCTCCGGGGGAGAGACCCAGTACTTC | CASSQDLASGGETQYF
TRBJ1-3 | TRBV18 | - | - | TGTGCCAGCTCACCACAATCGGCCGCTGGAAACACCATATATTTT | CASSPQSAAGNTIYF
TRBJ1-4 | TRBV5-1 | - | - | TGCGCCAGCAGCTCGCCCGGGACTGCCCATGAAAAACTGTTTTTT | CASSSPGTAHEKLFF
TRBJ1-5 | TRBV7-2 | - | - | TGTGCCAGCAACCAACAGGGAAGAAATCAGCCCCAGCATTTT | CASNQQGRNQPQHF
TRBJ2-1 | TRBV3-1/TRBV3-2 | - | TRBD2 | TGTGCCAGCAGCCAAGTAACTAGCGGGAGGGCTGAGGATGAGCAGTTCTTC | CASSQVTSGRAEDEQFF
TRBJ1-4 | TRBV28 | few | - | TGTGCCAGCAGTTTATATAGGGTAGGAGAAAAACTGTTTTTT | CASSLYRVGEKLFF
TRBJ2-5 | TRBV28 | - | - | TGTGCCAGCAGGGCGGAGGGGGGAGAGACCCAGTACTTC | CASRAEGGETQYF
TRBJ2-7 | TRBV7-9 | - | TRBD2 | TGTGCCAGCAGCTTAGTACTAGCGGGAGGACACGAGCAGTACTTC | CASSLVLAGGHEQYF
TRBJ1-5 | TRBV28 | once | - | TGTGCCAGCAGTACACATCAGGGAATTCAGCCCCAGCATTTT | CASSTHQGIQPQHF
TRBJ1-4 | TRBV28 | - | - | TGTGCCAGCAGTCCCCCCCACCTTAATGAAAAACTGTTTTTT | CASSPPHLNEKLFF
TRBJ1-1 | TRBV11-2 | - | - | TGTGCCAGCAGCCGGGAACTCGGGACTGAAGCTTTCTTT | CASSRELGTEAFF
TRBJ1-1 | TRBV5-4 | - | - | TGTGCCAGCAGCTTTGAACAGATTCTTGGGAACACTGAAGCTTTCTTT | CASSFEQILGNTEAFF
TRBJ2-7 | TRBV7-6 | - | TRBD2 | TGTGCCAGCAGCTTAGGACTAGCGGGAGAAACCTACGAGCAGTACTTC | CASSLGLAGETYEQYF
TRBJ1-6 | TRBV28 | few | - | TGTGCCAGCAGTTTACTTACCGGGACGCACAGCTCCTATAATTCACCCCTCCACTTT | CASSLLTGTHSSYNSPLHF
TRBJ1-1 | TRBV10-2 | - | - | TGCGCCAGCAGTGAGGGGGTTAGGACTGAAGCTTTCTTT | CASSEGVRTEAFF
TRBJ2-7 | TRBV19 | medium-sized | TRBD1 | TGTGCCAGTAGTCTGACAGGGGGAATCTACGAGCAGTACTTC | CASSLTGGIYEQYF
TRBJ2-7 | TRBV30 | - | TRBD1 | TGTGCCTGGAGTGTTGGGACAGGGGGTGGCTACGAGCAGTACTTC | CAWSVGTGGGYEQYF
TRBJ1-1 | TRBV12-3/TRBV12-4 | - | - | TGTGCCAGCAGTCCTCTAGGTGGCACTGAAGCTTTCTTT | CASSPLGGTEAFF
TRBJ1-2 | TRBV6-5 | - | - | TGTGCCAGCAGAGACACGGACCCGGGAAACTATGGCTACACCTTC | CASRDTDPGNYGYTF
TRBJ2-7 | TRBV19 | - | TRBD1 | TGTGCCAGTAGTATACTCGGACAGGGGGCTTCCGAGCAGTACTTC | CASSILGQGASEQYF
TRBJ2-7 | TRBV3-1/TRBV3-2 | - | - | TGTGCCAGCAGCCGAGGGGGGATCGAGCAGTACTTC | CASSRGGIEQYF
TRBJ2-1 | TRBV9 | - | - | TGTGCCAGCAGCGTAGGAATAGCAGCGCTGCTTGACAATGAGCAGTTCTTC | CASSVGIAALLDNEQFF
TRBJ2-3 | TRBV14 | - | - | TGTGCCAGCAGCCAAGATTTTAACGGGTATACGCAGTATTTT | CASSQDFNGYTQYF
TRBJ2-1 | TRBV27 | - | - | TGTGCCAGCAGTTCCCGGGCCCCCCCCCAGCAGTTCTTC | CASSSRAPPQQFF
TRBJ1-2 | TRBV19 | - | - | TGTGCCAGTAGCATGCCCGCGGGGGGCTATGGCTACACCTTC | CASSMPAGGYGYTF
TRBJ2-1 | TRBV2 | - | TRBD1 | TGTGCCAGCAGTGAAAACAGGGGTTCCTACAATGAGCAGTTCTTC | CASSENRGSYNEQFF
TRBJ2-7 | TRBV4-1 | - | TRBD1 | TGCGCCAGCAGCCAGGGGGACAGGGGGCTCTACGAGCAGTACTTC | CASSQGDRGLYEQYF
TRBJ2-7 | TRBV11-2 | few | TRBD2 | TGTGCCAGCAGCTTAGTAGGACTAGGGGCGTTTATCTACGAGCAGTACTTC | CASSLVGLGAFIYEQYF
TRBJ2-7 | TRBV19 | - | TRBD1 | TGTGCCAGTAGTAAGGACAGGGAAATCTACGAGCAGTACTTC | CASSKDREIYEQYF
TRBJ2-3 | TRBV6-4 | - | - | TGTGCCAGCAGTGAAGGCCTGGGAGATACGCAGTATTTT | CASSEGLGDTQYF
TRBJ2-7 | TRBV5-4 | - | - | TGTGCCAGCAGCTTCGGAGGGGGACGATCCTACGAGCAGTACTTC | CASSFGGGRSYEQYF